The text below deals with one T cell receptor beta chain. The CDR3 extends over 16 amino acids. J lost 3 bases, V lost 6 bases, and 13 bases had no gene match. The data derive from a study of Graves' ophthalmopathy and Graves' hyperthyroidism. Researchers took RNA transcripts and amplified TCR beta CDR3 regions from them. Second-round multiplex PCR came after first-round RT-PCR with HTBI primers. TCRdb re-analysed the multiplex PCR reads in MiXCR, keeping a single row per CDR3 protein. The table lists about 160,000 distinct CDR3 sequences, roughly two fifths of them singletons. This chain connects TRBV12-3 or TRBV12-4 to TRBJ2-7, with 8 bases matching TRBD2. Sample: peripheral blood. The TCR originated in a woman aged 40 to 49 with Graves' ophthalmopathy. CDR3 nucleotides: TGTGCCAGCAGCAACGCATTAGCGGGAAAAAACTACGAGCAGTACTTC. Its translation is CASSNALAGKNYEQYF.